The entry below describes one T cell receptor beta chain. This sample stems from a study of blood T cell repertoires in COVID-19. Study in general: Sources were T cells, B-cell-depleted T cells, or PBMCs; the material itself was cDNA or gDNA.

Per the original methods: Estimation of nucleated cell counts was performed using reference gene primer amplification. TCRdb keeps only in-frame clones here, not all; method: immunoSEQ multiplex PCR. V and J calls and clone size come straight from that table; D and trimming were deduced from the DNA. The sample holds some 460,000 clones, approximately 90% seen once. Participants had their cohort set by participant-reported clinical history. CDR1 is ENHRY, CDR2 SYGVKD, per germline. The V end lost 0 bases, the J end lost 5 bases, and 10 bases lay between the germline ends. The CDR3 runs 14 residues. This clonotype was sampled from a woman aged 18 to 35 with acute COVID-19. The V and J genes are TRBV10-3 and TRBJ2-5; D is possibly TRBD2 (7 bases). Material for sequencing was PBMCs or T cells enriched from blood (not recorded which). The CDR3 DNA sequence: TGTGCCATCAGTGAGTCGGCGGGGGCGGAGACCCAGTACTTC. The encoded protein is CAISESAGAETQYF.